The 3 T cell receptor beta chains presented below share a single source sample, sequenced in a study of blood T cell repertoires in COVID-19. Assay used: immunoSEQ multiplex PCR; TCRdb lists only in-frame clones, some missing. The table records approximately 300,000 clones, over 75% of them present only once. The sequenced material came from peripheral blood. Receptors were obtained from a woman in her twenties or thirties with COVID-19, enrolled during active disease.

The chain links TRBV3-1 (or the pseudogene TRBV3-2) to TRBJ2-7; 9 bases match TRBD2. Germline CDR1 LGHDT, CDR2 YNNKEL (reference sequence). V was pared by 1 base and J by 2 bases, with 0 bases of the junction left unmatched. The CDR3 length is 14 residues. The CDR3 protein is CASSQGLAAYEQYF. The DNA of the CDR3 is TGTGCCAGCAGCCAAGGACTAGCGGCCTACGAGCAGTACTTC.

The chain carries TRBV9 and TRBJ2-7, with a tentative D call TRBD2 (6 bases). This CDR3 contains 14 residues. From germline, CDR1 is SGDLS and CDR2 YYNGEE. The V end lost 0 bases, the J end lost 0 bases, and 7 bases lay between the germline ends. The CDR3 region has the DNA TGTGCCAGCAGCGTAGCTAGCGCCTCCTACGAGCAGTACTTC. This gives the protein CASSVASASYEQYF.

The J gene is TRBJ2-7, the V gene TRBV28, with D possibly TRBD2 on 5 matching bases. The CDR3 loop spans 13 amino acids. V was trimmed by 6 bases and J by 4 bases, leaving 13 bases between them. Germline CDR1 reads MDHEN; CDR2 reads SYDVKM. The CDR3 is CASRGEGRYEQYF. DNA of the CDR3: TGTGCCAGCAGGGGAGAGGGCCGGTACGAGCAGTACTTC.